Below, one T cell receptor beta chain is given with its context. Its target antigen remains unknown. No much larger clone exists at a distance of one base, and base qualities are not known. This record comes from a study of identical twins (dated by TCRdb to about 2016). Study-level background: To test whether fetal clonotypes persist, this study deep-sequenced TCR alpha and beta repertoires from monozygotic twins, from unrelated adults of various ages, and from cord blood. Replicate twin experiments were performed at different times using different library preparation protocols to rule out contamination.

Only healthy Caucasian donors were included. The twin cohort consisted of three pairs of female monozygotic twins, all aged 18 to 29 years. Using Miltenyi CD45RO+ enrichment and human naive T-cell isolation kits, memory (CD45RO+) and naive T cells were isolated from PBMC. The CDR3 runs 14 amino acids, cysteine and phenylalanine included. CDR3 DNA is the only sequence kept; it has 42 bases, read in frame from the first base. Germline trimming: 8 bases from V, 6 bases from J; junction bases outside gene matches: 7. The germline V gene supplies CDR1 MDHEN and CDR2 SYDVKM. The protocol used for the library was 5' RACE. The instrument given in TCRdb is Illumina HiSeq 2000. Template switching added a universal primer binding site, and the final cDNA carried a unique molecular identifier that allowed TCR cDNA molecules to be counted accurately. Specific primers in the conserved constant-segment region were used to synthesize first-strand cDNA for the TCR alpha and beta chains. To control for contamination, each cDNA library was double barcoded with a SMART-Mk sample barcode plus Illumina barcodes. TruSeq adapter sequences and Illumina sample barcodes were added in two successive PCR steps. TCR alpha and beta cDNA libraries were sequenced on the Illumina HiSeq platform with custom primers. In the source study's methods: Raw reads were processed with MiGEC to extract unique molecular identifiers, and MiXCR was used to determine CDR3 positions. Recombination models were inferred per individual with the repgenHMM and IGoR tools using an EM algorithm. Shared clonotype analysis was performed with the tcR package in R, normalizing sharing by the product of cloneset sizes. To study raw recombination without the effects of thymic and clonal selection, out-of-frame nonproductive sequences were analyzed. The raw public reads went through TCRdb reprocessing: fastp at Q25, MiXCR clone calling, in-frame beta chains kept. Merged by CDR3 protein, the rows form single entries marked with the most common genes and DNA. These V and J calls derive from TCRdb rather than the authors' analysis. The sample table contains 200,000 to 300,000 distinct CDR3 sequences; only one count was recorded for about an eighth of them. 3.5% to 5% of the sample is in the top ten clones.

What the authors observed across the whole study: Because the same donors could not be followed over many years, conclusions were based on cross-sectional statistical analysis. Fewer insertions were carried by abundant cord blood beta clonotypes; a weaker similar trend was observed in young adult naive repertoires, while no such trend was observed in memory repertoires. In beta out-of-frame sequences, excess twin sharing was weaker, because having fewer shared sequences lowered the signal-to-noise ratio. Invariant T cells such as MAIT and iNKT could partly confound zero-insertion analyses, although diverse VJ usage argued against such confounding for most clonotypes. Out-of-frame TCR alpha sharing in monozygotic twins was systematically underestimated by recombination models, whereas sharing between unrelated individuals was in agreement with the recombination models. Compared with coincidental sharing between unrelated individuals, out-of-frame TCR alpha sequences shared between twins had an excess of sequences with low generation probability.

This sample also appeared in a second study, on yellow fever vaccine responses in identical twins. Looking at the second paper: The authors reported that the T cell response to vaccination in identical twins appeared partly convergent and partly personalized. In the study, vaccine-responding T cell clones were precisely tracked in identical twins.

The TCR comes from a woman between 18 and 30 years old in good health. The V gene is TRBV28 and the J gene is TRBJ2-1; 10 bases in the middle match TRBD1. The sequenced material came from memory (CD45RO+) T cells sorted from blood. The cell subset or site label here, explained by the study, means: CD45RO+ enriched T cells. The CDR3 protein is CASGKGQGTNEQFF. At the DNA level, the sequence is TGTGCCAGCGGAAAGGGACAGGGGACCAATGAGCAGTTCTTC.